One sample yielded the 25 T cell receptor beta chains listed below, sequenced in a study of blood T cell repertoires in COVID-19. Using immunoSEQ multiplex PCR, the repertoire was profiled, and TCRdb retains in-frame clones only, with some absent. The sample consists of approximately 300,000 clones, around 92% of them appearing once. Sample: PBMCs or T cells enriched from blood (not recorded which). Receptors were obtained from a woman in her thirties who had recovered from COVID-19.

The V and J genes are TRBV7-6 and TRBJ2-2; unclear D gene. There are 15 residues in the CDR3. With 0 bases removed from V and 7 bases from J, the gap between germline ends came to 12 bases. Germline V gives CDR1 SGHVS, CDR2 FNYEAQ. The CDR3 region is CASSLAQAGNGELFF. DNA for the CDR3: TGTGCCAGCAGCTTAGCGCAGGCCGGCAACGGGGAGCTGTTTTTT.

A single count supports this clone. The chain couples TRBV9 to TRBJ1-2, with TRBD1 matching over 7 bases. Per germline, CDR1 SGDLS and CDR2 YYNGEE. CDR3 length: 17 amino acids. J lost 6 bases, V lost 0 bases, and 14 bases had no gene match. The CDR3 region has the DNA TGTGCCAGCAGCGTAGTATGGGAGGCAGGGGGTCGGAATGGCTACACCTTC. Encoded protein: CASSVVWEAGGRNGYTF.

V is TRBV2 and J is TRBJ2-7; D is undetermined. V lost 7 bases and J lost 6, with 7 bases in between. This CDR3 has 10 residues. Germline V lookup: CDR1 SNHLY, CDR2 FYNNEI. CDR3 in amino acids: CASKSGEQYF. CDR3 nucleotides: TGTGCCAGCAAATCCGGCGAGCAGTACTTC.

This clone was seen a few times. The rearrangement joins TRBV27 to TRBJ1-4; D call uncertain. CDR1 and CDR2 (germline): MNHEY, SMNVEV (reference sequence). The germline V and J ends were trimmed by 5 bases and 0 bases, with 10 bases remaining between them. The CDR3 runs 15 residues. CDR3 protein: CASSSNGATNEKLFF. The CDR3 nucleotides read TGTGCCAGCAGTAGCAACGGTGCAACTAATGAAAAACTGTTTTTT.

The chain uses TRBV4-2 and TRBJ2-3; TRBD2 aligns across 7 bases. V lost 4 bases and J lost 0; bases outside the gene matches: 4. There are 15 residues in the CDR3. Germline CDR1 reads LGHNA; CDR2 reads YNFKEQ. The CDR3 nucleotides read TGTGCCAGCAGCCGAGGGACTACTAGCACAGATACGCAGTATTTT. It codes for CASSRGTTSTDTQYF.

The V gene is TRBV5-1, the J gene TRBJ2-1, with a weak D call TRBD1 (6 bases). Germline values: CDR1 SGHRS, CDR2 YFSETQ. V lost 2 bases to trimming and J lost 6 bases, with 15 bases between them. CDR3 size: 15 residues. The CDR3 sequence is CASSFVLTQGNEQFF. CDR3 DNA sequence: TGCGCCAGCAGCTTTGTGCTCACACAGGGCAATGAGCAGTTCTTC.

CDR3: CASRLITATFETQYF. The CDR3 region has the DNA TGTGCCAGCAGGCTTATAACAGCTACCTTTGAGACCCAGTACTTC. The chain is built from TRBV27 and TRBJ2-5; no firm D call. Germline assignment: CDR1 MNHEY and CDR2 SMNVEV (reference sequence). This CDR3 spans 15 amino acids. V lost 6 bases and J lost 5, with 19 bases in between.

The rearrangement joins TRBV6-5 to TRBJ2-1, with 8 bases aligning to TRBD1. This CDR3 has 15 amino acids. Germline trimming cut 2 bases from V and 5 bases from J; bases unmatched to any gene: 5. Germline CDR1 and CDR2: MNHEY and SVGAGI. For the CDR3, the DNA is TGTGCCAGCAGTTACCCTGCGGACAGGGACAATGAGCAGTTCTTC. The encoded protein is CASSYPADRDNEQFF.

The genes are TRBV5-8 and TRBJ1-6; possibly TRBD1 for D (6 bases). Germline V CDR1 and CDR2: SGHTS, YDEGEE. This CDR3 is built from 16 residues. Trimming shortened V by 4 bases and J by 9 bases, and 20 bases separated the two germline ends. The CDR3 DNA follows: TGTGCCAGCAGCCGACTCACAGGGAAGCTAAGTTCACCCCTCCACTTT. Encoded protein: CASSRLTGKLSSPLHF.

The chain joins TRBV27 to TRBJ1-6, with D possibly TRBD1 on 6 matching bases. The CDR3 spans 19 residues. Trimming took off 8 bases at V and 4 bases at J, with 27 bases between the two ends. From germline, CDR1 is MNHEY and CDR2 SMNVEV (reference sequence). The DNA of the CDR3 is TGTGCCAGCCCTTCGAACCGGGGCCGAACCCAGGGGTATAATTCACCCCTCCACTTT. Protein sequence: CASPSNRGRTQGYNSPLHF.

About this clone itself: The junction differs from germline at one of its ends, possibly a read error. The rearrangement joins TRBV20-1 to TRBJ2-7; 8 nucleotides agree with TRBD2. CDR3 length: 10 residues. Germline CDR1 and CDR2: DFQATT and SNEGSKA (reference sequence). CDR3 in DNA: TGCAGTGCTTTGACTAGCGAGCGGTACTTC. Translated: CSALTSERYF.

The CDR3 here is CASSRQGFYGYTF. DNA for the CDR3: TGTGCCAGCAGCCGACAGGGCTTCTATGGCTACACCTTC. V gene TRBV6-5 combines with J gene TRBJ1-2; 7 positions agree with TRBD1. In germline, CDR1 is MNHEY, CDR2 SVGAGI. V gave up 6 bases and J gave up 4 bases; unmatched junction bases: 5. This CDR3 comprises 13 residues.

The chain uses TRBV5-5 and TRBJ2-3; 7 nucleotides match TRBD1. Germline values: CDR1 SGHKS, CDR2 YYEKEE (reference sequence). CDR3 length: 15 residues. With V trimmed by 0 bases and J by 6 bases, 7 bases remained unmatched. Here the CDR3 reads CASSLGQGPLDTQYF. The CDR3 DNA reads as TGTGCCAGCAGCTTGGGACAGGGCCCTTTGGATACGCAGTATTTT.

V and J are TRBV11-2 and TRBJ2-2; TRBD2 agrees at 7 bases. This CDR3 contains 17 residues. V shed 5 bases and J 8 bases; nucleotides not matched to a gene: 17. Germline V gene sequence: CDR1 SGHAT, CDR2 FQNNGV. In nucleotides, the CDR3 is TGTGCCAGCAGCCACAGGACGGCTAGCGGCCACCCGGGGGAGCTGTTTTTT. Amino acid sequence: CASSHRTASGHPGELFF. The full variable domain, completed using reference TRBV11-2 and TRBJ2-2, is EAGVAQSPRYKIIEKRQSVAFWCNPISGHATLYWYQQILGQGPKLLIQFQNNGVVDDSQLPKDRFSAERLKGVDSTLKIQPAKLEDSAVYLCASSHRTASGHPGELFFGEGSRLTVL.

The rearrangement joins TRBV3-1 (or the pseudogene TRBV3-2) to TRBJ1-6, with TRBD1 identical over 10 bases. Unmatched junction bases numbered 15, after V lost 4 bases and J lost 0 bases. Germline CDR1 reads LGHDT; CDR2 reads YNNKEL (reference sequence). This CDR3 comprises 21 residues. The CDR3 sequence: CASSPDRDRGHRASYNSPLHF. The CDR3 coding sequence is TGTGCCAGCAGCCCCGATCGCGACAGGGGGCACAGGGCCTCCTATAATTCACCCCTCCACTTT.

This chain joins TRBV11-2 and TRBJ1-2, with D maybe TRBD1 (6 bases). CDR1 is SGHAT, CDR2 FQNNGV, per germline. CDR3 length: 14 amino acids. V lost 3 bases and J lost 2, with 10 bases in between. The CDR3 DNA reads as TGTGCCAGCAGCTTGCAAACAGGGAACTATGGCTACACCTTC. This translates into CASSLQTGNYGYTF.

V and J are TRBV7-2 and TRBJ1-5; D possibly corresponds to TRBD1 (5 bases). The germline V gene encodes CDR1 SGHTA and CDR2 FQGNSA. Trimming took 5 bases from V and 7 from J, leaving 18 bases between them. The CDR3 covers 15 residues. CDR3 sequence reads: CASSQGHGLGQPQHF. The CDR3, as DNA: TGTGCCAGCAGCCAAGGACACGGGTTGGGGCAGCCCCAGCATTTT.

This clone was seen just once. This sequence joins TRBV18 and TRBJ2-7, with 8 bases that match TRBD1. Germline assignment: CDR1 KGHSH and CDR2 LQKENI. The ends lost 6 bases at V and 2 bases at J; junction bases unmatched: 6. This CDR3 spans 14 amino acids. CDR3: CASSNSGGPYEQYF. Here the CDR3 DNA reads TGTGCCAGCTCCAACTCAGGGGGCCCCTACGAGCAGTACTTC.

The genes are TRBV20-1 and TRBJ2-7; a weak D match, TRBD2 (7 bases). This CDR3 has 15 residues. The V end was cut by 3 bases, the J end by 2 bases, with 17 bases between. Germline V gene sequence: CDR1 DFQATT, CDR2 SNEGSKA (reference sequence). The CDR3 loop is CSASKGGDLTYEQYF. For the CDR3, the DNA is TGCAGTGCTAGTAAGGGGGGGGACCTCACCTACGAGCAGTACTTC.

This clone was detected only a few times. This chain uses TRBV13 with TRBJ2-7, with 10 bases lining up with TRBD1. The V gene's germline CDR1 is PRHDT and CDR2 FYEKMQ (reference sequence). This CDR3 region has 14 residues. J gave up 0 bases and V 6 bases, and 2 bases lay outside the gene matches. The CDR3: CASRGTGVSYEQYF. CDR3 nucleotides: TGTGCCAGCAGAGGGACAGGGGTCTCCTACGAGCAGTACTTC.

This chain links TRBV7-2 with TRBJ2-7; D is possibly TRBD2 (7 bases). Trimming cost V 4 bases and J 5 bases, with 21 bases left between them. The germline V gene encodes CDR1 SGHTA and CDR2 FQGNSA. This CDR3 is 16 amino acids long. CDR3 region: CASSSDRSGGIDEQYF. CDR3 bases: TGTGCCAGCAGCTCGGACAGATCCGGGGGGATTGACGAGCAGTACTTC.

The J gene is TRBJ2-5, the V gene TRBV27; the match to TRBD1 covers 9 bases. V was pared by 4 bases and J by 2 bases, with 5 bases of the junction left unmatched. This CDR3 region has 15 residues. Germline lookup yields CDR1 MNHEY and CDR2 SMNVEV (reference sequence). CDR3 residues: CASSSMTGGQETQYF. The CDR3 region has the DNA TGTGCCAGCAGTTCTATGACAGGGGGGCAAGAGACCCAGTACTTC.

Here the CDR3 reads CASSLAGTGDYGYTF. CDR3 in DNA: TGTGCCAGCAGCTTAGCCGGGACAGGGGACTATGGCTACACCTTC. The chain carries TRBV7-9 and TRBJ1-2; 10 bases line up with TRBD1. Germline CDR1 reads SEHNR; CDR2 reads FQNEAQ (reference sequence). CDR3 size: 15 residues. Unmatched junction bases numbered 1, after V lost 0 bases and J lost 3 bases.

The chain is built from TRBV6-5 and TRBJ1-3; D uncertain. Looked up from germline, CDR1 is MNHEY and CDR2 is SVGAGI. The CDR3 has 15 amino acids. V shed 4 bases and J shed 0 bases, with 10 bases lying between them. Here the CDR3 reads CASSSYGSSGNTIYF. CDR3 bases: TGTGCCAGCAGTTCTTATGGTAGCTCTGGAAACACCATATATTTT.

The genes are TRBV4-3 and TRBJ1-2; D is possibly TRBD1 (5 bases). Germline assignment: CDR1 LGHNA and CDR2 YSLEER. The CDR3 totals 14 residues. V was clipped by 3 bases and J by 8 bases, with 16 bases between them. In nucleotides, the CDR3 is TGCGCCAGCAGCCAGGTGTGGGGCGTGCGGGGCTACACCTTC. It encodes CASSQVWGVRGYTF.